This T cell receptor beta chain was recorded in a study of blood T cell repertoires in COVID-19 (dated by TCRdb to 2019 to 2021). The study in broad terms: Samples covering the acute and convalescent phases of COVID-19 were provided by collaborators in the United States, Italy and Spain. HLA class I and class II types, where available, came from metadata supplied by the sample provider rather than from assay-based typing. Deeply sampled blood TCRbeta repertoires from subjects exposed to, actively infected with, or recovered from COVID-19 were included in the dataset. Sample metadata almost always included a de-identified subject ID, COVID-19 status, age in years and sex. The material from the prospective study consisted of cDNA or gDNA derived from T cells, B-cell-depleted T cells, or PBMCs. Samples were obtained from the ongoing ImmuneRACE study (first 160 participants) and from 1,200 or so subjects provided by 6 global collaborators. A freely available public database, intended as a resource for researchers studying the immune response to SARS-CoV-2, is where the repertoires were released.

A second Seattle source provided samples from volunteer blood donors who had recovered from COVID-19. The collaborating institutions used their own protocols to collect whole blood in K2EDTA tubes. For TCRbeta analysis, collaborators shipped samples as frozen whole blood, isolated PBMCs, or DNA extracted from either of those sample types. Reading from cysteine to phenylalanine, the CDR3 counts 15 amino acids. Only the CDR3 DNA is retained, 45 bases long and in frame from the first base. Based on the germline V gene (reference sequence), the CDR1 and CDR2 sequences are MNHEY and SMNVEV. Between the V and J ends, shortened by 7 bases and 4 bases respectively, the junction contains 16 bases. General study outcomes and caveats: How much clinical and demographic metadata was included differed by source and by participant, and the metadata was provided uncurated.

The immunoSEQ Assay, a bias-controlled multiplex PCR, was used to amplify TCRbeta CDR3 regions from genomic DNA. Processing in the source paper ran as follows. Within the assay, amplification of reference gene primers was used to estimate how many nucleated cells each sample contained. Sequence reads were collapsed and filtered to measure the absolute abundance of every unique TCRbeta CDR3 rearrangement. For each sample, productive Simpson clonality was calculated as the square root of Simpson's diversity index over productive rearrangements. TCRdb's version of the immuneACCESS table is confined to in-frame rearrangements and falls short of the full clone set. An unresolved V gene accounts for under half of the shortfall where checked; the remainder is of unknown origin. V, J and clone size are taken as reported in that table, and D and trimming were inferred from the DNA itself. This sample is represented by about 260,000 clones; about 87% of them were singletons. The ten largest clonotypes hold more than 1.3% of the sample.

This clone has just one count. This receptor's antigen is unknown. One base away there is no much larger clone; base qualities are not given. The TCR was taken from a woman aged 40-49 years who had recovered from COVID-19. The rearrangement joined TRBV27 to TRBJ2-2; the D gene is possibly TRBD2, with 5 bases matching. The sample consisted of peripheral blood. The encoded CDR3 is CASTLSWGATGELFF. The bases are TGTGCCAGCACCCTGAGCTGGGGAGCCACCGGGGAGCTGTTTTTT.